This T cell receptor (beta chain) was found in a study of T-cell reconstitution after alpha-beta-depleted transplantation in children. Study results and caveats: TCRbeta diversity was high at day 60 in some patients (a result of surviving recipient T cells and thymic progenitors). Hyperexpanded clones declined; after one year, newly produced T cells mostly supplied diversity. The study reportedly traced alpha-beta T cells about two months after transplant to several hundred expanded graft clones.

This CDR3 is built from 15 residues. V was cut by 0 bases and J by 1 base, with 11 bases left in between. Germline V gives CDR1 DFQATT, CDR2 SNEGSKA (reference sequence). This clonotype has just a few counts. Antigen: not known. Unique molecular identifiers tagged the TCRbeta library. TCRdb analysed the PCR reads with MiXCR anew, one entry per CDR3 protein. The profile shows about 870,000 distinct CDR3 sequences, 15% to 20% of them singletons. This sequence originates from a male patient between 10 and 17 years old who had a stem cell transplant for acute lymphoblastic leukemia, so the T cells may come from the graft donor. Sequenced material: PBMCs, mostly from graft donor cells, taken 360 days after TCRalphabeta/CD19-depleted stem cell transplant. The rearrangement links TRBV20-1 to TRBJ2-3; weak D call: TRBD1 (6 bases). Here the CDR3 reads CSARDSGDGTDTQYF. The CDR3 DNA reads TGCAGTGCTAGAGATTCAGGGGACGGCACAGATACGCAGTATTTT.